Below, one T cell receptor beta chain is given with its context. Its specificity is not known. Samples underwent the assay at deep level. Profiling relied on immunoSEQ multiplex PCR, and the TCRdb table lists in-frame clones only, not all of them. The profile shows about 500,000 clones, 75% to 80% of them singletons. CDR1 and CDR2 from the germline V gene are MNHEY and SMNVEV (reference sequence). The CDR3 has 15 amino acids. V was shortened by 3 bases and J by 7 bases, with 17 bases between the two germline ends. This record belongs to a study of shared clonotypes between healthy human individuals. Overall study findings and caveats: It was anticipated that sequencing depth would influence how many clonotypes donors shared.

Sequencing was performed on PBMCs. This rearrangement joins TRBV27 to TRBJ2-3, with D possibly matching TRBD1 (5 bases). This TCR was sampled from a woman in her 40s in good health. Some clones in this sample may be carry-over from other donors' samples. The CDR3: CASSFTQGGRYTQYF. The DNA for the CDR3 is TGTGCCAGCAGTTTTACCCAGGGCGGCAGATATACGCAGTATTTT.